Described below is a single T cell receptor beta chain sequence and its context. The CDR3 is 15 amino acids. Germline V gene data show CDR1 as SNHLY and CDR2 as FYNNEI. The V segment lost 2 bases and the J segment 9 bases; nucleotides outside the gene matches: 8. The sample belongs to a study of radiotherapy plus CTLA-4 blockade in lung cancer. Each patient with chemo-refractory metastatic non-small-cell lung cancer was treated with focal radiation plus CTLA-4 blockade using ipilimumab. TCRdb's copy holds only in-frame clones and misses some; the assay was immunoSEQ multiplex PCR. The sample includes more than 90,000 clones, 75% to 80% seen only once; the top ten take over 4%.

This chain links TRBV2 with TRBJ2-1; TRBD2 matches at 9 bases. This material consisted of peripheral blood, taken from a patient treated with radiotherapy plus ipilimumab. This receptor was taken from a human donor with non-small cell lung cancer who had a partial response to radiotherapy plus ipilimumab. For the CDR3, the DNA is TGTGCCAGCAGTGAACAAGCGGGAGGAACTAGTGAGCAGTTCTTC. Translation gives CASSEQAGGTSEQFF.